The rows below give T cell receptor beta chains drawn from one sample of a study of blood T cell repertoires in COVID-19. Repertoires were generated with immunoSEQ multiplex PCR, while TCRdb's copy carries only in-frame clones and drops some. The sample records a few hundred thousand clones, 85% to 90% being singletons. Input material: PBMCs or T cells enriched from blood (not recorded which). The source of these receptors is a woman aged 60-75 years who had recovered from COVID-19. The conserved cysteine and the conserved F or W are not part of the CDR3 here.

V gene: TRBV27; CDR3 length: 14; CDR3 protein: ASSLWGLGAADTQY
V gene: TRBV11-2; CDR3 length: 11; CDR3 protein: ASSLVQGNIQY
V gene: TRBV19; CDR3 length: 12; CDR3 protein: ASGGGESNQPQH
V gene: TRBV6-5; CDR3 length: 12; CDR3 protein: ASRLRQDLGPQH
V gene: TRBV2; CDR3 length: 9; CDR3 protein: ASEREPGYT
V gene: TRBV28; CDR3 length: 14; CDR3 protein: ASSLAGVNSGNTIY
V gene: TRBV7-9; CDR3 length: 10; CDR3 protein: ASSLAAGVLF
V gene: TRBV7-2; CDR3 length: 16; CDR3 protein: ASSLEFFGGRSYNEQF
V gene: TRBV7-8; CDR3 length: 14; CDR3 protein: ASSGQGQGAVDTQY
V gene: TRBV9; CDR3 length: 13; CDR3 protein: ASSMSGGSYNEQF
V gene: TRBV7-3; CDR3 length: 13; CDR3 protein: ASSFLAGGQETQY
V gene: TRBV28; CDR3 length: 10; CDR3 protein: AGAASNQPQH
V gene: TRBV21-1; CDR3 length: 15; CDR3 protein: ASTELKTRQSTDTQY
V gene: TRBV7-3; CDR3 length: 13; CDR3 protein: ASSLERGVPYEQY
V gene: TRBV6-2/TRBV6-3; CDR3 length: 13; CDR3 protein: ASSPGLVNYNEQF
V gene: TRBV5-5; CDR3 length: 14; CDR3 protein: ASSLVAGGSTDTQY
V gene: TRBV28; CDR3 length: 13; CDR3 protein: ASRTSSLANEKLF
V gene: TRBV2; CDR3 length: 11; CDR3 protein: ASTGTGNYGYT
V gene: TRBV5-1; CDR3 length: 15; CDR3 protein: ASSLEGTGLYMYGYT
V gene: TRBV5-1; CDR3 length: 14; CDR3 protein: ASSLEWAGANTEAF
V gene: TRBV9; CDR3 length: 13; CDR3 protein: ASSVAPTGAHEQF
V gene: TRBV11-3; CDR3 length: 12; CDR3 protein: ASSRDRAPYGYT
V gene: TRBV6-5; CDR3 length: 12; CDR3 protein: ASSYGGEIYEQY
V gene: TRBV30; CDR3 length: 12; CDR3 protein: ACPTSGGHVGQF
V gene: TRBV6-5; CDR3 length: 13; CDR3 protein: ASSTQGTGANVLT
V gene: TRBV3-1/TRBV3-2; CDR3 length: 14; CDR3 protein: ASSDRLASGTDTQY
V gene: TRBV19; CDR3 length: 13; CDR3 protein: ASIGGSRGSQPQH
V gene: TRBV28; CDR3 length: 11; CDR3 protein: ASSLQGAGEAF
V gene: TRBV5-4; CDR3 length: 12; CDR3 protein: ASSLERDSYEQY
V gene: TRBV7-8; CDR3 length: 11; CDR3 protein: ASGRDRNSPLH
V gene: TRBV30; CDR3 length: 11; CDR3 protein: AWRGRGNSPLH
V gene: TRBV2; CDR3 length: 11; CDR3 protein: ASSGTYNNEQF
V gene: TRBV27; CDR3 length: 11; CDR3 protein: ASSLGTSYEQF
V gene: TRBV2; CDR3 length: 11; CDR3 protein: ASSQQGSTEAF
V gene: TRBV20-1; CDR3 length: 11; CDR3 protein: SASGQGGYGYT
V gene: TRBV5-1; CDR3 length: 14; CDR3 protein: ASSSFVRSPAGELF
V gene: TRBV3-1/TRBV3-2; CDR3 length: 11; CDR3 protein: ASSQVRGNEQF
V gene: TRBV11-2; CDR3 length: 16; CDR3 protein: ASSFPGTMLSPTDTQY
V gene: TRBV24-1; CDR3 length: 11; CDR3 protein: ATSTTGRNEQF
V gene: TRBV7-2; CDR3 length: 11; CDR3 protein: ASSIQGGETQY
V gene: TRBV24-1; CDR3 length: 12; CDR3 protein: ATSVAGGRDTQY
V gene: TRBV19; CDR3 length: 14; CDR3 protein: ASSPDGTGRLHGYT
V gene: TRBV18; CDR3 length: 16; CDR3 protein: ASSPLPPGGLAGESQY
V gene: TRBV28; CDR3 length: 13; CDR3 protein: ASSLPGSGANVLT
V gene: TRBV5-1; CDR3 length: 13; CDR3 protein: ASSNIQGTNEKLF
V gene: TRBV2; CDR3 length: 13; CDR3 protein: ASTEQDVMNTEAF